These 4 T cell receptor beta chains came from one sample sequenced in a study of blood T cell repertoires in COVID-19. Profiled with immunoSEQ multiplex PCR; TCRdb holds only in-frame clones, not every one. The sample lists approximately 440,000 clones; about 90% were seen once. Sequencing was done on a sample of PBMCs or T cells enriched from blood (not recorded which). These receptors were collected from a man in his late teens or twenties who had recovered from COVID-19.

This clone was seen once. The gene calls are TRBV2 and TRBJ2-1, with D perhaps TRBD2 (5 bases). The CDR3 consists of 12 residues. Germline loops: CDR1 SNHLY, CDR2 FYNNEI. V dropped 4 bases and J dropped 7 bases, with 8 bases sitting between them. CDR3 protein: CASSGTRNEQFF. The CDR3 DNA is TGTGCCAGCAGTGGTACTAGGAATGAGCAGTTCTTC.

The V call is TRBV5-4, the J call TRBJ2-2, with 7 bases identical to TRBD2. J gave up 3 bases and V 4 bases, and 6 bases lay outside the gene matches. The CDR3 consists of 15 residues. Germline V CDR1 and CDR2: SGHNT, YYREEE (reference sequence). CDR3 sequence (DNA): TGTGCCAGCAGCCCAGGACTAGGTTACACCGGGGAGCTGTTTTTT. As protein: CASSPGLGYTGELFF.

V usage is TRBV11-3 and J usage is TRBJ1-1; D is ambiguous. Per germline, CDR1 SGHNT and CDR2 YENEEA. The CDR3 covers 14 residues. Trimming left V 5 bases short and J 4 bases short, with 14 bases between. The DNA for the CDR3 is TGTGCCAGCAGCGACTTAGACCGAATCACTGAAGCTTTCTTT. Its translation is CASSDLDRITEAFF. The variable domain in full, completed from reference TRBV11-3 and TRBJ1-1, reads EAGVVQSPRYKIIEKKQPVAFWCNPISGHNTLYWYLQNLGQGPELLIRYENEEAVDDSQLPKDRFSAERLKGVDSTLKIQPAELGDSAVYLCASSDLDRITEAFFGQGTRLTVV.

The chain couples TRBV28 to TRBJ1-2; TRBD1 is a possible D gene (5 bases). CDR1 and CDR2 (germline): MDHEN, SYDVKM. Deletions cut 5 bases from V and 8 bases from J, with 15 bases between. The CDR3 covers 13 residues. CDR3 sequence: CASSDQGFWGYTF. CDR3 DNA sequence: TGTGCCAGCAGTGACCAGGGATTTTGGGGCTACACCTTC.